Listed below are T cell receptor beta chains from one sample, sequenced in a study of beta chain features in type 1 diabetes. Measured with immunoSEQ multiplex PCR; TCRdb has only the in-frame clones, and not every one. Here the sample spans fewer than 400,000 clones, 9.3% being singletons. Sequenced: central memory CD4+ T cells from blood. The source is a young man with type 1 diabetes. CDR3s include the opening cysteine and the closing phenylalanine or tryptophan. The D gene is left open where the match is weak. Only some rows state a clone size, as once, few, many or a class for expanded clones.

clone_size	v_call	j_call	d_call	cdr3_nt	cdr3_aa
few	TRBV15	TRBJ1-5	-	TGTGCCACCAGCCCAGGACGGAGCAATCAGCCCCAGCATTTT	CATSPGRSNQPQHF
-	TRBV6-5	TRBJ2-3	-	TGTGCCAGCAGACTCTCAGATACGCAGTATTTT	CASRLSDTQYF
-	TRBV11-2	TRBJ1-3	-	TGTGCCAGCAGCTTAGGCCCGAGCTCTGGAAACACCATATATTTT	CASSLGPSSGNTIYF
-	TRBV18	TRBJ2-7	TRBD2	TGTGCCAGCTCACCGGAAATGGGGGGGAAATACGAGCAGTACTTC	CASSPEMGGKYEQYF
-	TRBV7-9	TRBJ1-1	-	TGTGCCAGCAGCCCAGACAGAAAAAACACTGAAGCTTTCTTT	CASSPDRKNTEAFF
few	TRBV14	TRBJ1-1	-	TGTGCCAGCAGCAAGACGTGGGGCCAAGGCACTGAAGCTTTCTTT	CASSKTWGQGTEAFF
many	TRBV2	TRBJ1-1	-	TGTGCCAGCGGTGGGCGCAGAACTGAAGCTTTCTTT	CASGGRRTEAFF
-	TRBV5-1	TRBJ2-7	-	TGCGCCAGCAGCTTGGACAGCCACGAGCAGTACTTC	CASSLDSHEQYF
-	TRBV6-5	TRBJ1-2	-	TGTGCCAGCAGTTACTCGAGAAGTAACTATGGCTACACCTTC	CASSYSRSNYGYTF
-	TRBV19	TRBJ2-3	TRBD1	TGTGCCAGTAGTATCGATCCCCCCGGACAGGGGGCCGCAGATACGCAGTATTTT	CASSIDPPGQGAADTQYF
-	TRBV15	TRBJ1-1	-	TGTGCCACCAGCAGAGGTCAGGGACGTCACACTGAAGCTTTCTTT	CATSRGQGRHTEAFF
-	TRBV6-5	TRBJ2-6	TRBD1	TGTGCCAGCACCCAGGGGGCAGGGGGGGCCAACGTCCTGACTTTC	CASTQGAGGANVLTF
many	TRBV28	TRBJ1-2	-	TGTGCCAGCAGTTCCTCATCCCGAGGAGGTGGCTACACCTTC	CASSSSSRGGGYTF
few	TRBV7-2	TRBJ1-1	-	TGTGCCAGCACCGAACGGGGGAACACTGAAGCTTTCTTT	CASTERGNTEAFF
few	TRBV5-6	TRBJ1-2	TRBD1	TGTGCCAGCAGCCCAACAGGGGTGAAGGGCTATGGCTACACCTTC	CASSPTGVKGYGYTF
many	TRBV4-3	TRBJ2-5	TRBD1	TGCGCCAGCAGCCTCATTGAGGGGGCAGGGACCCAGTACTTC	CASSLIEGAGTQYF
few	TRBV29-1	TRBJ1-1	-	TGCAGCGTTGTGTCAGGGTGGACTGAAGCTTTCTTT	CSVVSGWTEAFF
-	TRBV28	TRBJ1-2	-	TGTGCCGTAAGCGCGGACAGATCATTTAACTATGGCTACACCTTC	CAVSADRSFNYGYTF
-	TRBV29-1	TRBJ1-5	TRBD1	TGCAGCGTTCAAGGACAGGCCGCTGGGCCCCAGCATTTT	CSVQGQAAGPQHF
-	TRBV7-2	TRBJ2-7	-	TGTGCCAGCAGCCTCAGTGGGGGCGCCTCCTACGAGCAGTACTTC	CASSLSGGASYEQYF
few	TRBV5-1	TRBJ2-5	TRBD1	TGCGCCAGCAGCTTGGGAAGGGGGCAGGAGACCCAGTACTTC	CASSLGRGQETQYF
few	TRBV4-3	TRBJ2-3	TRBD2	TGCGCCAGCAGCCAAGATTCGGGACAGAACCTAGCGGGGGCCCCAGATACGCAGTATTTT	CASSQDSGQNLAGAPDTQYF
few	TRBV7-2	TRBJ2-5	TRBD2	TGTGCCAGCAGCTGGACTAGCGGGGGGGCCGGAGAGACCCAGTACTTC	CASSWTSGGAGETQYF
few	TRBV7-8	TRBJ1-2	-	TGTGCCAGCAGCGCCTCCGCGACAGGCCAACAGGGTTATGGCTACACCTTC	CASSASATGQQGYGYTF
-	TRBV7-9	TRBJ2-1	TRBD2	TGTGCCAGCAGCTTAGGGGGACTAGCGGTTGAGCAGTTCTTC	CASSLGGLAVEQFF
few	TRBV27	TRBJ1-2	-	TGTGCCAGCAGTTTAAAGGGACATACAAGCTATGGCTACACCTTC	CASSLKGHTSYGYTF
-	TRBV30	TRBJ1-1	-	TGTGCCTGGAGTGTAAGGAGGTCGAAACCGGGAGCCAACACTGAAGCTTTCTTT	CAWSVRRSKPGANTEAFF
-	TRBV5-4	TRBJ2-5	-	TGTGCCAGCAGCGCGGGGGCCGAGGAGACCCAGTACTTC	CASSAGAEETQYF
-	TRBV27	TRBJ1-6	-	TGTGCCAGCAGTTTCTGGTCACCCCTCCACTTT	CASSFWSPLHF
few	TRBV11-2	TRBJ2-7	-	TGTGCCAGCAGCTTAGTTCCTAGGTTCTACGAGCAGTACTTC	CASSLVPRFYEQYF
few	TRBV6-7	TRBJ1-2	-	TGTGCCAGCAGTCGACAGTATGGCACGGACGGCTACACCTTC	CASSRQYGTDGYTF
few	TRBV10-3	TRBJ1-3	TRBD1	TGTGCCATCGGTCGACAGGGGACAGGAAACACCATATATTTT	CAIGRQGTGNTIYF
few	TRBV7-8	TRBJ1-5	-	TGTGCCAGCAGCTTATATGCGGGGCAGCCCCAGCATTTT	CASSLYAGQPQHF
-	TRBV5-6	TRBJ1-3	-	TGTGCCAGCAGCTTGATCGGGGGAGGAAACACCATATATTTT	CASSLIGGGNTIYF
few	TRBV10-3	TRBJ2-3	TRBD2	TGTGCCATAGGACTAGCGGGGTCAGATACGCAGTATTTT	CAIGLAGSDTQYF
many	TRBV7-2	TRBJ2-7	TRBD2	TGTGCCAGCAGTCTAGCGGGGACCTACGAGCAGTACTTC	CASSLAGTYEQYF
few	TRBV2	TRBJ2-7	TRBD1	TGTGCCAGCAGTGATGACGGACAGGGGTTCTACGAGCAGTACTTC	CASSDDGQGFYEQYF
-	TRBV27	TRBJ2-6	-	TGTGCCAGCAGTTTGTCTTTTGGGGCCAACGTCCTGACTTTC	CASSLSFGANVLTF
-	TRBV11-2	TRBJ2-5	-	TGTGCCAGCAGCCCGGTCCCGGGGACCCAGTACTTC	CASSPVPGTQYF
few	TRBV7-2	TRBJ1-1	-	TGTGCCAGCAGCTTTCCGGGGGGAGGCACTGAAGCTTTCTTT	CASSFPGGGTEAFF
many	TRBV30	TRBJ2-1	-	TGTGCCTGGAGTCGGTCCCAAGAGCAGTTCTTC	CAWSRSQEQFF
few	TRBV11-2	TRBJ2-7	-	TGTGCCAGCAGCTTAGAGGGGGTATTGAACGAGCAGTACTTC	CASSLEGVLNEQYF
few	TRBV6-5	TRBJ1-2	TRBD1	TGTGCCAGCAGAACCACAGGGGGCGCGTCCTATGGCTACACCTTC	CASRTTGGASYGYTF
few	TRBV5-1	TRBJ2-7	-	TGCGCCAGCAGCTTGGGTGCGGGGCCCTACGAGCAGTACTTC	CASSLGAGPYEQYF
many	TRBV7-7	TRBJ1-3	-	TGTGCTAGCAGCTTAGCGGCTAACTCTGGAAACACCATATATTTT	CASSLAANSGNTIYF
-	TRBV7-2	TRBJ1-2	-	TGTGCCAGCAGCTTAGCGATTGGACCGACCTATGGCTACACCTTC	CASSLAIGPTYGYTF
-	TRBV14	TRBJ1-1	-	TGTGCCAGCAGCCGGAGGGAGGGGGTTAGCACTGAAGCTTTCTTT	CASSRREGVSTEAFF
few	TRBV29-1	TRBJ2-2	-	TGCAGCGTTGTAGGCGTCAGGAACACCGGGGAGCTGTTTTTT	CSVVGVRNTGELFF
few	TRBV6-5	TRBJ1-1	-	TGTGCCAGCAGTGACCACCCCATGAACACTGAAGCTTTCTTT	CASSDHPMNTEAFF
-	TRBV28	TRBJ2-3	TRBD2	TGTGCCAGCAGTCCATCTAGCGGGGGGCCGCAGTATTTT	CASSPSSGGPQYF
few	TRBV7-9	TRBJ1-1	-	TGTGCCAGCAGCACAGACCATTTAGCGAACACTGAAGCTTTCTTT	CASSTDHLANTEAFF
few	TRBV5-4	TRBJ2-2	TRBD1	TGTGCCAGCAGCCATGTCCCCACCGGGACAGGGGGCAAACGAGGCGGGGAGCTGTTTTTT	CASSHVPTGTGGKRGGELFF